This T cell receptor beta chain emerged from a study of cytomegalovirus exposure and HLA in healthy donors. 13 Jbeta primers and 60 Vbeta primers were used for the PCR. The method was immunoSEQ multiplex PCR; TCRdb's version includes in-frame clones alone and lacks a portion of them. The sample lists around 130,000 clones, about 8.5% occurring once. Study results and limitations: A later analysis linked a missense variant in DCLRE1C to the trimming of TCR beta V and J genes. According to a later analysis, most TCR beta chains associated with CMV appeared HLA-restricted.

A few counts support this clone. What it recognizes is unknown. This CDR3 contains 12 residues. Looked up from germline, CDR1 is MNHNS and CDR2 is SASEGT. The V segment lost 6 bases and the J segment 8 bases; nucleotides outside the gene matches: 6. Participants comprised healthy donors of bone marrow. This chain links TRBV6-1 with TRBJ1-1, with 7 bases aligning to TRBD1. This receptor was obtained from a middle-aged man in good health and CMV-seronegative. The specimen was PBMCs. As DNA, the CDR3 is TGTGCCAGCAGAACAAACAGGGGCGAAGCTTTCTTT. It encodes CASRTNRGEAFF.